This T cell receptor (beta chain) originates from a study of blood T cell repertoires in COVID-19. As for the study in general: COVID-19 samples collected from the United States, Italy and Spain covered acute and convalescent phases. T cells, B-cell-depleted T cells, or PBMCs provided the cDNA or gDNA that served as material.

TCRdb keeps only in-frame clones here, not all; method: immunoSEQ multiplex PCR. Among about 160,000 clones listed, 60% to 85% were seen once. The CDR3 is made up of 13 amino acids. CDR1 and CDR2 from the germline V gene are MNHEY and SVGAGI. Trimming took off 7 bases at V and 7 bases at J, with 16 bases between the two ends. The chain employs TRBV6-5 and TRBJ1-2; no firm D call. The sequencing input was peripheral blood. The TCR sequence derives from a man aged 55 to 70 with acute or convalescent COVID-19. In nucleotides, the CDR3 is TGTGCCAGCAAGTCGGTGCAGGAGGGTGGCTACACCTTC. Translation: CASKSVQEGGYTF.